The entry below gives a single TCR beta chain sequence along with its context. This clonotype has at least ten counts. Its antigen is unknown. One base away there is no much larger clone; base qualities are not given. Stable Graves' hyperthyroidism was defined as no progression to ophthalmopathy during 18 months of follow-up. Hyperthyroidism patients were newly diagnosed, had a disease duration of under 2 months, and were aged 18 to 65 years. The study excluded patients with uncontrolled infections, other autoimmune diseases, pregnancy or lactation. Clinical symptoms, serum thyroxine and TRAb, thyroid ultrasound, and orbital computed tomography formed the basis for the diagnoses. Total RNA was extracted using Trizol reagent, and RNA quality was assessed on an Agilent 2100 Bioanalyzer. V and J lose 4 bases and 0 bases, and a span of 10 bases separates them. The cysteine opens and the phenylalanine closes a CDR3 of 14 amino acids. Here the CDR3 DNA is all that survives: 42 bases in frame from base 1. From the germline V gene (reference sequence), CDR1 is SEHNR and CDR2 is FQNEAQ.

These data come from a study of T cells in Graves' hyperthyroidism and ophthalmopathy (dated by TCRdb to the late 2010s). For the wider study: TCR V-J signatures able to tell the groups apart were searched for in a discovery cohort of 95 to 100 patients, of whom 40 to 45 had Graves' ophthalmopathy and under 65 had stable Graves' hyperthyroidism. For training and testing, the 95 to 100 patients in the discovery cohort were randomly divided in a 7:3 ratio. Once sampling was done, hyperthyroidism patients were given methimazole at a starting dose of 30 mg daily, whereas ophthalmopathy patients were given high-dose intravenous methylprednisolone. An independent validation cohort of fewer than 20 hyperthyroidism patients and 17 patients who later progressed to ophthalmopathy tested prospective prediction of ophthalmopathy. In addition, the study compared T-cell repertoires in thyroid tissue and in blood from six Graves' hyperthyroidism patients. The paper reports TCR Vbeta CDR3 sequencing of 140 or so peripheral blood samples: 40 or so ophthalmopathy, fewer than 80 hyperthyroidism and 17 progressor patients. What the research found in general, with its limitations: In cross-validation, a model built on a 13 V-J signature told ophthalmopathy apart from stable hyperthyroidism with under 90% sensitivity and approximately 81% specificity, and in testing the same model reached 80%/75%. Blood samples also contained most of the expanded thyroid clonotypes (frequency above 0.001), which suggests that blood repertoires may reflect thyroid immune responses. During validation, the model predicted progression to ophthalmopathy a median of around 6 months ahead of onset, with around 71% sensitivity and 72.22% specificity. Sample size was not statistically predetermined, and blinding of investigators to group allocation was not performed.

The TCR beta CDR3 regions were amplified from RNA transcripts. A first-round RT-PCR of the TCR CDR3 used the HTBI primer set with the Qiagen OneStep RT-PCR kit. The libraries were constructed in a second round of multiplex PCR and then size-selected and purified. Sequencing of the libraries was done on an Illumina HiSeq2000 using paired-end 100 bp reads. In the source study's methods: SOAPnuke was used to process the raw data, with reads discarded if the reads contained adapters or uncalled bases, had a mean Phred below 15, or lacked an exact constant-primer or identifier match. High-quality paired reads were merged using COPE v1.2.5, and each unique nucleotide sequence was defined as a clonotype. MiTCR v1.1 was used to align clonotypes to the IMGT TRBV, TRBD and TRBJ reference segments. Only V-J combinations with frequency above 0.0001, covering about 99% of repertoires, were analysed. The TCS score was defined as the ratio of F50 (clonal expansion) to E x V (chaos), calculated using BLOSUM62-based TCRdist between CDR3 peptides within each V-J. Welch's t-statistics and random forest reduced around 510 V-J features to roughly 13, which were used in a naive Bayes classifier (R e1071). TCRdb's own reprocessing of the public reads used fastp at Q25 and MiXCR and kept productive beta chains. Rows are unified per CDR3 protein, each entry keeping the most common DNA and genes. These V and J calls originate from TCRdb's pipeline instead of the authors' own analysis. The sample table contains some 510,000 distinct CDR3 sequences; only one count was recorded for 35% to 55% of them. 6.5% to 9% of the sample rests with the top ten.

This clonotype was sampled from a young woman with Graves' hyperthyroidism. Donor details come from another sample of the same person, matched by shared clones. The sample consisted of peripheral blood or thyroid tissue (not recorded which). The V gene is TRBV7-9 and the J gene is TRBJ2-7, with an unclear D gene assignment. The CDR3: CASSYFSSSYEQYF. In nucleotides, the sequence is TGTGCCAGCAGCTACTTCTCGAGCTCCTACGAGCAGTACTTC.